This T cell receptor (beta chain) appears in the sequencing data of a study of blood T cells in healthy people across ages. A sample-barcoded 5' primer and a J-beta primer mix were used in a second PCR of roughly 7 to 11 cycles. One entry per CDR3 protein results from TCRdb running MiXCR on the 5' RACE reads. The sample records 2 million or so distinct CDR3 sequences, around 50% being singletons. Germline values: CDR1 SGHTA, CDR2 FQGNSA. This CDR3 has 15 amino acids. With V trimmed by 2 bases and J by 5 bases, 7 bases remained unmatched. The sample comprised blood. The receptor's source is a woman aged 40 to 50 in good health. V is TRBV7-2 and J is TRBJ2-5, with 8 nucleotides matching TRBD2. For the CDR3, the DNA is TGTGCCAGCAGCTTAATCACGGGGGGGGTGGAGACCCAGTACTTC. Translated: CASSLITGGVETQYF.